These T cell receptor beta chains were read from a single sample in a study of blood T cell repertoires in COVID-19. TCRdb keeps only in-frame clones here, not all; method: immunoSEQ multiplex PCR. The repertoire holds 250,000 to 300,000 clones, with 91% as singletons. Sequences were obtained from peripheral blood. These receptors came from a woman aged 30 to 39 with COVID-19, enrolled during active disease. CDR3s include the opening cysteine and the closing phenylalanine or tryptophan. The D gene is left open where the match is weak. Size is stated for part of the rows, as once, few or many counts, or as a class when the clone is expanded.

abundance: NA
d_gene: TRBD1
j_gene: TRBJ1-2
v_gene: TRBV2
CDR3nt: TGTGCCAGCAGTTTGGACAGGGGGCGCGAGTATGGCTACACCTTC
CDR3aa: CASSLDRGREYGYTF

abundance: NA
d_gene: NA
j_gene: TRBJ1-1
v_gene: TRBV9
CDR3nt: TGTGCCAGCAGGGGGACTGCGAACACTGAAGCTTTCTTT
CDR3aa: CASRGTANTEAFF

abundance: NA
d_gene: NA
j_gene: TRBJ2-3
v_gene: TRBV2
CDR3nt: TGTGCCAGCAGTGAAGCAATACAGGGAGTTACGCAGTATTTT
CDR3aa: CASSEAIQGVTQYF

abundance: NA
d_gene: NA
j_gene: TRBJ1-2
v_gene: TRBV10-3
CDR3nt: TGTGCCATCAGTGGGGGAGACCAAGCTATGAGTGGCTACACCTTC
CDR3aa: CAISGGDQAMSGYTF

abundance: NA
d_gene: NA
j_gene: TRBJ1-1
v_gene: TRBV3-1/TRBV3-2
CDR3nt: TGTGCCAGCAGTTCAGATCCGAGGGACACTGAAGCTTTCTTT
CDR3aa: CASSSDPRDTEAFF

abundance: NA
d_gene: TRBD2
j_gene: TRBJ2-1
v_gene: TRBV14
CDR3nt: TGTGCCAGCAACCCTACTAGCGGGAGATACAATGAGCAGTTCTTC
CDR3aa: CASNPTSGRYNEQFF

abundance: once
d_gene: TRBD1
j_gene: TRBJ2-7
v_gene: TRBV19
CDR3nt: TGTGCCAGTAGTACAGGACAGGGAAGTGGGAACGAGCAGTACTTC
CDR3aa: CASSTGQGSGNEQYF

abundance: NA
d_gene: NA
j_gene: TRBJ1-2
v_gene: TRBV6-1
CDR3nt: TGTGCCAGCAGTGACTTCAGTGGCTACACCTTC
CDR3aa: CASSDFSGYTF

abundance: NA
d_gene: NA
j_gene: TRBJ2-7
v_gene: TRBV5-8
CDR3nt: TGTGCCAGCAGCTTGGTGCAGGTTCCCTACGAGCAGTACTTC
CDR3aa: CASSLVQVPYEQYF

abundance: once
d_gene: TRBD1
j_gene: TRBJ1-4
v_gene: TRBV5-1
CDR3nt: TGCGCCAGCAGCGCCAAACAGGGGGCGTATGAAAAACTGTTTTTT
CDR3aa: CASSAKQGAYEKLFF

abundance: NA
d_gene: TRBD2
j_gene: TRBJ2-2
v_gene: TRBV11-2
CDR3nt: TGTGCCAGCAGCCGCGGGACTAGCGGGAGGGGCGGGGAGCTGTTTTTT
CDR3aa: CASSRGTSGRGGELFF

abundance: NA
d_gene: TRBD1
j_gene: TRBJ2-7
v_gene: TRBV30
CDR3nt: TGTGCCTGGACCCAACAGGGGGTGAGCTCCTACGAGCAGTACTTC
CDR3aa: CAWTQQGVSSYEQYF

abundance: NA
d_gene: TRBD1
j_gene: TRBJ1-1
v_gene: TRBV18
CDR3nt: TGTGCCAGCTCTGAGGGACAGGGGTACGGCACTGAAGCTTTCTTT
CDR3aa: CASSEGQGYGTEAFF

abundance: NA
d_gene: NA
j_gene: TRBJ1-2
v_gene: TRBV12-3/TRBV12-4
CDR3nt: TGTGCCAGCACCCCCTCAGGGGTGAGTGGCTACACCTTC
CDR3aa: CASTPSGVSGYTF

abundance: NA
d_gene: TRBD2
j_gene: TRBJ2-1
v_gene: TRBV19
CDR3nt: TGTGCCAGTAGCCGGGGGAGGGGTGATGAGCAGTTCTTC
CDR3aa: CASSRGRGDEQFF

abundance: NA
d_gene: NA
j_gene: TRBJ1-2
v_gene: TRBV7-6
CDR3nt: TGTGCCAGCAGCTGGTCTGGCAGGATAACCTCTAACTATGGCTACACCTTC
CDR3aa: CASSWSGRITSNYGYTF

abundance: NA
d_gene: TRBD1
j_gene: TRBJ1-6
v_gene: TRBV27
CDR3nt: TGTGCCAGCAGTTCAGGACAGGAACTCTCACCCCTCCACTTT
CDR3aa: CASSSGQELSPLHF

abundance: NA
d_gene: TRBD1
j_gene: TRBJ2-1
v_gene: TRBV10-3
CDR3nt: TGTGCCATCAGTGCTCCTCGGACAGGGGGTGGGAATGAGCAGTTCTTC
CDR3aa: CAISAPRTGGGNEQFF

abundance: NA
d_gene: NA
j_gene: TRBJ1-1
v_gene: TRBV7-9
CDR3nt: TGTGCCAGCAGCTACCAGGGGCCGGCTGAAGCTTTCTTT
CDR3aa: CASSYQGPAEAFF

abundance: NA
d_gene: NA
j_gene: TRBJ1-5
v_gene: TRBV12-3/TRBV12-4
CDR3nt: TGTGCCAGCAGTTTAGGGCAGAATCAGCCCCAGCATTTT
CDR3aa: CASSLGQNQPQHF

abundance: many
d_gene: TRBD1
j_gene: TRBJ1-4
v_gene: TRBV15
CDR3nt: TGTGCCACCAGCAAGGGACAGAGTAATGAAAAACTGTTTTTT
CDR3aa: CATSKGQSNEKLFF

abundance: NA
d_gene: NA
j_gene: TRBJ2-2
v_gene: TRBV5-1
CDR3nt: TGCGCCAGCAGCTGGGGGCAGGAGAACACCGGGGAGCTGTTTTTT
CDR3aa: CASSWGQENTGELFF

abundance: NA
d_gene: NA
j_gene: TRBJ1-1
v_gene: TRBV10-3
CDR3nt: TGTGCCATCAGTGAGCTAGACAGTAAGAACACTGAAGCTTTCTTT
CDR3aa: CAISELDSKNTEAFF

abundance: NA
d_gene: TRBD2
j_gene: TRBJ2-5
v_gene: TRBV25-1
CDR3nt: TGTGCCAGCAGGACTAGCGGGAGGAGGGAGACCCAGTACTTC
CDR3aa: CASRTSGRRETQYF

abundance: once
d_gene: TRBD1
j_gene: TRBJ2-7
v_gene: TRBV7-9
CDR3nt: TGTGCCAGCAGCTGGGGACAGGGAGATTTCAACGAGCAGTACTTC
CDR3aa: CASSWGQGDFNEQYF

abundance: NA
d_gene: TRBD1
j_gene: TRBJ1-6
v_gene: TRBV5-1
CDR3nt: TGCGCCAGCAGCTTGCAACAGGGGAATTCACCCCTCCACTTT
CDR3aa: CASSLQQGNSPLHF

abundance: few
d_gene: NA
j_gene: TRBJ1-2
v_gene: TRBV7-9
CDR3nt: TGTGCCAGCAGCCCACTCCGGTGGCAGGACTCTTATGGCTACACCTTC
CDR3aa: CASSPLRWQDSYGYTF

abundance: NA
d_gene: NA
j_gene: TRBJ1-1
v_gene: TRBV30
CDR3nt: TGTGCCTGGAGCGACCTTGGGGCGTACACTGAAGCTTTCTTT
CDR3aa: CAWSDLGAYTEAFF

abundance: few
d_gene: NA
j_gene: TRBJ1-2
v_gene: TRBV5-1
CDR3nt: TGCGCCAGCACGGGGGGCGGCTATGGCTACACCTTC
CDR3aa: CASTGGGYGYTF

abundance: NA
d_gene: NA
j_gene: TRBJ1-1
v_gene: TRBV12-3/TRBV12-4
CDR3nt: TGTGCCACATGGGGGGGTCCGAAGGGAGCTTTCTTT
CDR3aa: CATWGGPKGAFF

abundance: NA
d_gene: TRBD2
j_gene: TRBJ2-7
v_gene: TRBV7-8
CDR3nt: TGTGCCAGCAGCTTCCAGACTAGCTGGGTTTACGAGCAGTACTTC
CDR3aa: CASSFQTSWVYEQYF

abundance: NA
d_gene: TRBD2
j_gene: TRBJ2-7
v_gene: TRBV7-2
CDR3nt: TGTGCCAGCGGCGCGGGAGCCGTGACCTACGAGCAGTACTTC
CDR3aa: CASGAGAVTYEQYF

abundance: NA
d_gene: NA
j_gene: TRBJ2-3
v_gene: TRBV10-3
CDR3nt: TGTGCCATCAGTGACAGCGCAGATACGCAGTATTTT
CDR3aa: CAISDSADTQYF

abundance: NA
d_gene: NA
j_gene: TRBJ2-7
v_gene: TRBV25-1
CDR3nt: TGTGCCACCAAATCGACCGACCGGAACTACTACGAGCAGTACTTC
CDR3aa: CATKSTDRNYYEQYF

abundance: NA
d_gene: NA
j_gene: TRBJ1-1
v_gene: TRBV2
CDR3nt: TGTGCCAGCACCACATCCACGGGGGGCTTTGACACTGAAGCTTTCTTT
CDR3aa: CASTTSTGGFDTEAFF

abundance: NA
d_gene: NA
j_gene: TRBJ1-3
v_gene: TRBV5-1
CDR3nt: TGCGCCAGCAGCCTAGAGCCAGCCGACTCTGGAAACACCATATATTTT
CDR3aa: CASSLEPADSGNTIYF

abundance: NA
d_gene: TRBD2
j_gene: TRBJ2-7
v_gene: TRBV28
CDR3nt: TGTGCCAGCAGTTCGGGGGAGGGCCGATACGAGCAGTACTTC
CDR3aa: CASSSGEGRYEQYF

abundance: NA
d_gene: TRBD1
j_gene: TRBJ1-2
v_gene: TRBV5-1
CDR3nt: TGCGCCAGCAGCGCATCCGGGACAGGGGCTCTAGGCTACACCTTC
CDR3aa: CASSASGTGALGYTF

abundance: NA
d_gene: TRBD2
j_gene: TRBJ2-2
v_gene: TRBV5-1
CDR3nt: TGCGCCAGCAGCTTGCCAGGGACTAGCGAGAACACCGGGGAGCTGTTTTTT
CDR3aa: CASSLPGTSENTGELFF

abundance: NA
d_gene: TRBD2
j_gene: TRBJ2-1
v_gene: TRBV28
CDR3nt: TGTGCCAGCAGTCTCCCGGGACTAGCGTGGAATGAGCAGTTCTTC
CDR3aa: CASSLPGLAWNEQFF

abundance: NA
d_gene: NA
j_gene: TRBJ1-1
v_gene: TRBV7-9
CDR3nt: TGTGCCAGCAGCCCCGGAGGCACTGAAGCTTTCTTT
CDR3aa: CASSPGGTEAFF